This TCR beta chain emerged from a study of OX40 agonist ivuxolimab in advanced cancers. Context from the whole study: Ivuxolimab was a fully human IgG2 agonistic monoclonal antibody targeting the costimulatory receptor OX40 (CD134). Of the approximately 54 patients in dose escalation, 19 had hepatocellular carcinoma, some 15 had melanoma, 9 had renal cell carcinoma and 9 had head and neck cancer. The paper covers the monotherapy dose-escalation part of the phase I ivuxolimab trial, which included N ≈ 57 patients. Partial responses occurred in three dose-escalation patients: two with cutaneous melanoma and one with hepatocellular carcinoma. In the dose-escalation cohort, 82.7% of patients were male, and the mean age was 60 years with a range of roughly 23 to 90. Intravenous ivuxolimab was administered to patients every 2 weeks at six dose levels: 0.01, 0.1, 0.3, 1.5, 3 and 10 mg/kg. The point of sequencing TCRbeta in the periphery was to test whether ivuxolimab changed TCR sequence diversity and drove clonal T-cell expansion. Prior anti-PD-1, anti-PD-L1 or anti-CTLA-4 therapy was permitted, and approximately 39% of dose-escalation patients had received checkpoint inhibitors. Broad study findings and their caveats: In the 0.1-3.0 mg/kg groups, partial responders were among the patients with the lowest normalized peripheral clonal expansion, particularly in CD8+ T cells. After ivuxolimab, CD8+ T cells had more expanded clones than CD4+ T cells on average. At doses from 0.1 to 3.0 mg/kg, clonal expansion was seen in both CD4+ and CD8+ blood T cells between baseline and week 6. Antigen specificity was not determined for the clonally expanded peripheral T cells. Low levels of normalized T-cell clonal expansion were also shown by some nonresponding patients.

As encoded in the germline V gene, CDR1 is SGHTA while CDR2 is FQGNSA. V sheds 5 bases and J sheds 6 bases, leaving 7 bases between their ends. Including cysteine and phenylalanine, the CDR3 has 12 amino acids. Only CDR3 DNA remains: 36 bases, in frame from the first base. Note on this clone: The specificity of this receptor is unknown. The sample holds no much larger clone one base away, and base qualities are not on file.

Genomic DNA was isolated from the sorted cells so that the TCRbeta CDR3 region could be sequenced. The immunoSEQ Assay was used for sequencing of TCRbeta CDR3 regions. The immuneACCESS repertoire file appears here via TCRdb, limited to in-frame rearrangements. These files lack a portion of the clones; in checked studies, under half of the deficit traces to unresolved V genes, and the cause of the others is not known. The sample data list approximately 52,000 clones, and under 85% of these were observed just once. About 1% of the sample is in the top ten clones. The trial excluded patients who had a history of autoimmune disease or were on systemic immunosuppression. Peripheral blood for TCR sequencing was collected from all dose cohorts at baseline, on cycle 4 day 1, and on cycle 7 day 1. The samples were taken from a phase I, first-in-human, multicenter, open-label dose-escalation trial of ivuxolimab. Adults with locally advanced or metastatic melanoma, renal cell, hepatocellular, or head and neck squamous cell carcinoma were enrolled in the trial. CD4+ and CD8+ T cells were sorted separately from peripheral blood before TCR sequencing.

This clonotype was sampled from an adult with an advanced solid tumor such as melanoma, head and neck, liver or kidney cancer. Sequenced material: CD4+ or CD8+ T cells sorted from blood, taken in a trial of the OX40 agonist ivuxolimab. This chain joins TRBV7-2 to TRBJ2-2; no D gene can be assigned with confidence. The CDR3 reads as follows: CASSTLAGELFF. The nucleotide sequence reads TGTGCCAGCAGCACATTGGCCGGGGAGCTGTTTTTT.